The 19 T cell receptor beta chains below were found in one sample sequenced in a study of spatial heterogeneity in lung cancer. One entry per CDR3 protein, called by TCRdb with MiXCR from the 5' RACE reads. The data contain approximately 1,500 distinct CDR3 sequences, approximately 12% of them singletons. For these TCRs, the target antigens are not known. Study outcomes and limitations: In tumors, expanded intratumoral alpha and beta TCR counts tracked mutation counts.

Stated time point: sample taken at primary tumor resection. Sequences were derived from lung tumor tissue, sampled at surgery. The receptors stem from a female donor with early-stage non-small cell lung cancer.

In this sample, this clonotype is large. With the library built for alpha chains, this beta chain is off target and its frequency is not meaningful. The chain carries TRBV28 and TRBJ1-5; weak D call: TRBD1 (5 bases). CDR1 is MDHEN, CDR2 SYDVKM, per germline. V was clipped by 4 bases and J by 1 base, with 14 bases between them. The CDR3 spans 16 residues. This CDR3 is CASSSGDFSSNQPQHF. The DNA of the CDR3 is TGTGCCAGCAGTTCCGGGGACTTTTCGAGCAATCAGCCCCAGCATTTT.

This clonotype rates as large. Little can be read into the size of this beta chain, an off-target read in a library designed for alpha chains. The CDR3 coding sequence is TGCGCCAGCAGCGGCTGGCAGGAACCAGATACGCAGTATTTT. Translated, it gives CASSGWQEPDTQYF. The rearrangement links TRBV10-1 to TRBJ2-3; no reliable D call. The CDR3 runs to 14 residues. Germline CDR1 reads WNHNN; CDR2 reads SYGVQD (reference sequence). V was cut by 6 bases and J by 4 bases, with 14 bases left in between.

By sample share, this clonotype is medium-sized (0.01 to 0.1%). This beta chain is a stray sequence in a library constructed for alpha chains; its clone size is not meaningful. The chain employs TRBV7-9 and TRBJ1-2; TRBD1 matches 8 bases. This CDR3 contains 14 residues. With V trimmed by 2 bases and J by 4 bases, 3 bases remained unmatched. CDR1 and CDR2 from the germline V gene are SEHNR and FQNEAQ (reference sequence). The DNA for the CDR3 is TGTGCCAGCAGCTTAACGACAGGGGTCTATGGCTACACCTTC. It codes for CASSLTTGVYGYTF.

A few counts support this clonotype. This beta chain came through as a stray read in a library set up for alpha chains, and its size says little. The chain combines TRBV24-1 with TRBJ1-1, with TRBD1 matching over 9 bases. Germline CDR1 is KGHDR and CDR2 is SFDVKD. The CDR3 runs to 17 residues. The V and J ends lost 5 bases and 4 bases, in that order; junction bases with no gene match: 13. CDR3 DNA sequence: TGTGCCACCAGTGCCGTCCGCCGCCGGGACAGGGCCACTGAAGCTTTCTTT. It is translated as CATSAVRRRDRATEAFF.

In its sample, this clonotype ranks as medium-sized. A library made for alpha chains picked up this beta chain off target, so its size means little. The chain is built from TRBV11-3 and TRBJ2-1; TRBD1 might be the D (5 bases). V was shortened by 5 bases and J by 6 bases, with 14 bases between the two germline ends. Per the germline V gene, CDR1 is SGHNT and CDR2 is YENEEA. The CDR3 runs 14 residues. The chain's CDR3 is CASSPRVGGNEQFF. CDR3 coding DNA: TGTGCCAGCAGCCCCAGGGTTGGCGGCAATGAGCAGTTCTTC.

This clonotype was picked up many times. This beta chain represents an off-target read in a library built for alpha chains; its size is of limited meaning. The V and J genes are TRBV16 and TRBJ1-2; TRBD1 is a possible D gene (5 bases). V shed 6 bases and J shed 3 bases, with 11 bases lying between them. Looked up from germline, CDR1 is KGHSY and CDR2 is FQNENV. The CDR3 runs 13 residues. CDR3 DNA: TGTGCCAGCAGTCCCGACAGTGACTATGGCTACACCTTC. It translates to CASSPDSDYGYTF.

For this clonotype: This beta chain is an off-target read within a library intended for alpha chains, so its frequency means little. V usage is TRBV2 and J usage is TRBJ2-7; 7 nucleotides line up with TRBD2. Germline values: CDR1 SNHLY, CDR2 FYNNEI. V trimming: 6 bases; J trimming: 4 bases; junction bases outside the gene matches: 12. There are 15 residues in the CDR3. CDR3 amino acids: CASSQQRDSWYEQYF. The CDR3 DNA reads TGTGCCAGCAGCCAACAGCGGGACTCGTGGTACGAGCAGTACTTC.

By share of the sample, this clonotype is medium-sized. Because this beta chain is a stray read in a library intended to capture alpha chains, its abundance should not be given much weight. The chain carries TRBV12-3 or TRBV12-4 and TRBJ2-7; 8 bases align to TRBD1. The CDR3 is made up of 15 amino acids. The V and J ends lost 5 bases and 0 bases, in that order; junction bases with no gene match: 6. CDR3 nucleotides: TGTGCCAGCAGTCCCCCAGGGGGCCGCTCCTACGAGCAGTACTTC. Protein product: CASSPPGGRSYEQYF.

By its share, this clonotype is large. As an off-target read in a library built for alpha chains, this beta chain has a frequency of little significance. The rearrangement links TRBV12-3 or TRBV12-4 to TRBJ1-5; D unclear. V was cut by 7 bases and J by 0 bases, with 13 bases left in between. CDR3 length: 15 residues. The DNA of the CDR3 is TGTGCCAGCACCCCAAATTGGGATAGCAATCAGCCCCAGCATTTT. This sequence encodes CASTPNWDSNQPQHF.

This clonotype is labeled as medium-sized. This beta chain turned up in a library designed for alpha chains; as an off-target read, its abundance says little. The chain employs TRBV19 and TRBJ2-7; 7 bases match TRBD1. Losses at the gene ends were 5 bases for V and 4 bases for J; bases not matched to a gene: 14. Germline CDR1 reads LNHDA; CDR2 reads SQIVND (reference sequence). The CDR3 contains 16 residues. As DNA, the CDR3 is TGTGCCAGTAGTCGACGCAAGACAGGGAACGCGTACGAGCAGTACTTC. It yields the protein CASSRRKTGNAYEQYF.

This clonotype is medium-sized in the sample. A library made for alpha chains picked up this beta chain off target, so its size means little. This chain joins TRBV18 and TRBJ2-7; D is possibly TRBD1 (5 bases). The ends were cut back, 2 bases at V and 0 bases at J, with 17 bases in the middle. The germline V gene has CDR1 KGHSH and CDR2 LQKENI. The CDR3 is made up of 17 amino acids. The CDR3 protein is CASSPEWQGLISYEQYF. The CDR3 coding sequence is TGTGCCAGCTCACCAGAATGGCAGGGTCTAATCTCCTACGAGCAGTACTTC. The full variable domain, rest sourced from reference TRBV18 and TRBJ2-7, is NAGVMQNPRHLVRRRGQEARLRCSPMKGHSHVYWYRQLPEEGLKFMVYLQKENIIDESGMPKERFSAEFPKEGPSILRIQQVVRGDSAAYFCASSPEWQGLISYEQYFGPGTRLTVT.

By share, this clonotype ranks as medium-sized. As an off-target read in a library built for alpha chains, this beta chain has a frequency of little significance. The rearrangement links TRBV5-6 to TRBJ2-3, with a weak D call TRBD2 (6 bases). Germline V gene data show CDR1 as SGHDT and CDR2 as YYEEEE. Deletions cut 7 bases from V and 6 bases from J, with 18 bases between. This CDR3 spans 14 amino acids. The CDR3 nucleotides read TGTGCCAGCTTTAAGCGGGTTGGTGCGGATACGCAGTATTTT. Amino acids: CASFKRVGADTQYF.

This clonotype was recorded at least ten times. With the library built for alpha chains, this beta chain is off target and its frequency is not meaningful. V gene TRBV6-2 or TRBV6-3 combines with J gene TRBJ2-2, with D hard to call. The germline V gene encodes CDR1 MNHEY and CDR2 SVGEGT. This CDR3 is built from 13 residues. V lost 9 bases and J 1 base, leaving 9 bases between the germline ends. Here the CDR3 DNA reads TGTGCCAGTGAGGTACTGAACACCGGGGAGCTGTTTTTT. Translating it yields CASEVLNTGELFF.

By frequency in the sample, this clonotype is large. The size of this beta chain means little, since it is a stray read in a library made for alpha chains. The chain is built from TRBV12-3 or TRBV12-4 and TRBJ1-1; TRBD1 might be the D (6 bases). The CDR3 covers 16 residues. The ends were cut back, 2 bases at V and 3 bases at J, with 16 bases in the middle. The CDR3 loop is CASSLSGAGVDTEAFF. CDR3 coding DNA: TGTGCCAGCAGTTTATCAGGGGCTGGGGTGGACACTGAAGCTTTCTTT.

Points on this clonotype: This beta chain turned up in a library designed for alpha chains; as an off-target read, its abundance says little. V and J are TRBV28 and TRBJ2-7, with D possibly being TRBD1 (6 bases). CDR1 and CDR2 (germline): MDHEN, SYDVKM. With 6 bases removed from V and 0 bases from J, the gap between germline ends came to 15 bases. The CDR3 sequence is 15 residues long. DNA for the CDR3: TGTGCCAGCAGAGCCACAGGGTTTACCTCCTACGAGCAGTACTTC. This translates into CASRATGFTSYEQYF.

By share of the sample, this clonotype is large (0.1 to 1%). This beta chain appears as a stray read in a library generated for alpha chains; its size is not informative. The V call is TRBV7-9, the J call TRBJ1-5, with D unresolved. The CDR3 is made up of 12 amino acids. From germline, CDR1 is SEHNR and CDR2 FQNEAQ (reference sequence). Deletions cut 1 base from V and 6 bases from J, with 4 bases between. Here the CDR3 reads CASSLGTQPQHF. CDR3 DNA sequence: TGTGCCAGCAGCTTAGGGACTCAGCCCCAGCATTTT.

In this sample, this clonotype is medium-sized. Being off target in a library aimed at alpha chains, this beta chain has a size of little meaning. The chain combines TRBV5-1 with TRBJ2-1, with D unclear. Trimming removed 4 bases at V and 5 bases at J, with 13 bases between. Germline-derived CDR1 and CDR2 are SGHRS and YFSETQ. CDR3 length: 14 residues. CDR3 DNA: TGCGCCAGCAGCAGCCGAGTCTCAGACAATGAGCAGTTCTTC. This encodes CASSSRVSDNEQFF. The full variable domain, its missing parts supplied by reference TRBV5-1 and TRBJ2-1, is KAGVTQTPRYLIKTRGQQVTLSCSPISGHRSVSWYQQTPGQGLQFLFEYFSETQRNKGNFPGRFSGRQFSNSRSEMNVSTLELGDSALYLCASSSRVSDNEQFFGPGTRLTVL.

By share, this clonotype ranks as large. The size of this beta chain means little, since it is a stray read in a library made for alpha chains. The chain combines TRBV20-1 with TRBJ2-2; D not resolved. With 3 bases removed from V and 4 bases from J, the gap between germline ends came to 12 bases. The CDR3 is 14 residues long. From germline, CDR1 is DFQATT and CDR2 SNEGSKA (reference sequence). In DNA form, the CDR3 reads TGCAGTGCTAGTAGGGTCCTAGGCACCGGGGAGCTGTTTTTT. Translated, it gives CSASRVLGTGELFF.

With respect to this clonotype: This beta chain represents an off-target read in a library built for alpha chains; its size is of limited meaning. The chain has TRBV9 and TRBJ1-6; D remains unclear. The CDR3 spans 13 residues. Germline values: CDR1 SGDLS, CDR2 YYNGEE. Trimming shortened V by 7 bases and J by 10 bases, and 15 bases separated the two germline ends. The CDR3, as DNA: TGTGCCAGCCCCAGTGGTAGGAGATCACCCCTCCACTTT. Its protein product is CASPSGRRSPLHF.